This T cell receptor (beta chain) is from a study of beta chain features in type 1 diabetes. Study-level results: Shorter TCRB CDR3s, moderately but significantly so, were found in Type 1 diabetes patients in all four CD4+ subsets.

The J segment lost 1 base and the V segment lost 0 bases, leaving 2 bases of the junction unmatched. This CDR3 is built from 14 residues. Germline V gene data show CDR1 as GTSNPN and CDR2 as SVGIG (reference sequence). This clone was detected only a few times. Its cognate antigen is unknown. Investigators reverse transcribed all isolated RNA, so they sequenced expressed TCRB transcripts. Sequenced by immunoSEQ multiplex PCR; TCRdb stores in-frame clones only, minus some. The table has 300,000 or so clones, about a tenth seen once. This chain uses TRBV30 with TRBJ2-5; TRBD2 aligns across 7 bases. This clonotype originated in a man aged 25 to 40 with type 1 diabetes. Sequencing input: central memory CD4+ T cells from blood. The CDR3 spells CAWSVGGSQETQYF. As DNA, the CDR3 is TGTGCCTGGAGTGTGGGCGGGAGCCAAGAGACCCAGTACTTC.